A single sample gave rise to the 9 T cell receptor beta chains below, sequenced in a study of blood T cell repertoires in COVID-19. Assay: immunoSEQ multiplex PCR; the TCRdb copy retains only in-frame clones and omits some. The repertoire holds 55,000 to 65,000 clones, with 80% to 90% as singletons. Sequenced: peripheral blood. These receptors were taken from a man between 60 and 75 years old with acute or convalescent COVID-19.

The V and J genes are TRBV7-9 and TRBJ1-1; tentatively, D is TRBD1 (6 bases). The V gene lost 1 base and the J gene lost 1 base, with 10 bases spanning the gap. This CDR3 has 15 amino acids. Germline assignment: CDR1 SEHNR and CDR2 FQNEAQ (reference sequence). The CDR3 nucleotides are TGTGCCAGCAGCTTAGAAGACAGGCCGAACACTGAAGCTTTCTTT. It codes for CASSLEDRPNTEAFF. Full variable domain (remainder filled in from reference TRBV7-9 and TRBJ1-1): DTGVSQNPRHKITKRGQNVTFRCDPISEHNRLYWYRQTLGQGPEFLTYFQNEAQLEKSRLLSDRFSAERPKGSFSTLEIQRTEQGDSAMYLCASSLEDRPNTEAFFGQGTRLTVV.

J is TRBJ1-2 and V is TRBV29-1; D ambiguous. Germline assignment: CDR1 SQVTM and CDR2 ANQGSEA. The CDR3 extends over 13 amino acids. V was pared by 2 bases and J by 8 bases, with 15 bases between. This CDR3 is CSVELDISLGYTF. DNA of the CDR3: TGCAGCGTTGAACTTGATATTTCCCTAGGCTACACCTTC.

This clone has a single count. CDR3 DNA sequence: TGTGCCAGCAGCTTGCCCCCCCGGACTAGCGGGAGCAATGAGCAGTTCTTC. Protein sequence: CASSLPPRTSGSNEQFF. This sequence joins TRBV7-9 and TRBJ2-1; 13 bases fit TRBD2. This CDR3 contains 17 residues. The ends lost 3 bases at V and 6 bases at J; junction bases unmatched: 8. Germline-derived CDR1 and CDR2 are SEHNR and FQNEAQ (reference sequence).

V usage is TRBV16 and J usage is TRBJ1-2; maybe TRBD1 (5 bases). Germline CDR1 is KGHSY and CDR2 is FQNENV. This CDR3 region has 16 residues. Trimming removed 4 bases at V and 9 bases at J, with 24 bases between. Here the CDR3 reads CASSLDLFSEGTSYTF. CDR3 DNA: TGTGCCAGCAGCCTCGATTTATTCTCGGAGGGGACCAGCTACACCTTC.

The rearrangement joins TRBV19 to TRBJ2-2; 7 nucleotides align to TRBD1. The CDR3 has 15 residues. Per the germline V gene, CDR1 is LNHDA and CDR2 is SQIVND (reference sequence). J was trimmed by 0 bases and V by 6 bases; bases with no gene match: 4. CDR3 DNA sequence: TGTGCCAGTAGACCCGACAGGGCGAACACCGGGGAGCTGTTTTTT. It translates to CASRPDRANTGELFF. The full variable domain, with the rest looked up from reference TRBV19 and TRBJ2-2, is DGGITQSPKYLFRKEGQNVTLSCEQNLNHDAMYWYRQDPGQGLRLIYYSQIVNDFQKGDIAEGYSVSREKKESFPLTVTSAQKNPTAFYLCASRPDRANTGELFFGEGSRLTVL.

This clone was observed a few times. V gene TRBV7-2 combines with J gene TRBJ2-7; D uncertain. Trimming shortened V by 2 bases and J by 3 bases, and 11 bases separated the two germline ends. The germline gives CDR1 SGHTA, CDR2 FQGNSA. The CDR3 spans 14 residues. The CDR3, as DNA: TGTGCCAGCAGCTTATTTACCGGCGGCTACGAGCAGTACTTC. Amino acid sequence: CASSLFTGGYEQYF.

This clone appeared a few times. The V call is TRBV29-1, the J call TRBJ2-1; D is possibly TRBD1 (5 bases). CDR3 size: 12 residues. CDR1 and CDR2 (germline): SQVTM, ANQGSEA. V lost 7 bases to trimming and J lost 4 bases, with 11 bases between them. CDR3 sequence reads: CSDTDRYNEQFF. The CDR3 region has the DNA TGCAGCGACACTGACAGATACAATGAGCAGTTCTTC.

The rearrangement uses TRBV28 and TRBJ1-5; the D is unclear. The CDR3 has 16 amino acids. The V gene lost 6 bases and the J gene lost 3 bases, with 18 bases spanning the gap. In germline, CDR1 is MDHEN, CDR2 SYDVKM. CDR3 bases: TGTGCCAGCAGCTCCCCGGGCCGCGGGTCCAATCAGCCCCAGCATTTT. Its protein is CASSSPGRGSNQPQHF.

The rearrangement links TRBV4-1 to TRBJ1-4, with 10 bases aligning to TRBD1. V shed 2 bases, J shed 6 bases, and the junction held 3 bases outside the gene matches. In germline, CDR1 is MGHRA, CDR2 YSYEKL. The CDR3 covers 15 residues. CDR3 nucleotide sequence: TGCGCCAGCAGCCAACAGGACAGGGGGGATGAAAAACTGTTTTTT. Translated: CASSQQDRGDEKLFF.